The 20 T cell receptor beta chains given below trace back to one sample, sequenced in a study of blood T cell repertoires in COVID-19. The data were produced by immunoSEQ multiplex PCR, yet TCRdb's version contains in-frame clones alone and is incomplete. This repertoire shows roughly 240,000 clones, approximately 80% found once; its top ten account for around 2%. Sequenced: peripheral blood. The receptors originated from a woman aged 80 or over with acute or convalescent COVID-19.

The gene calls are TRBV24-1 and TRBJ2-5; a weak D match, TRBD2 (5 bases). The CDR3 sequence is 11 residues long. Germline-derived CDR1 and CDR2 are KGHDR and SFDVKD. The V end was cut by 10 bases, the J end by 3 bases, with 8 bases between. In DNA, the CDR3 is TGTGCCACTTCGGGAAAAGAGACCCAGTACTTC. This translates into CATSGKETQYF.

V usage is TRBV29-1 and J usage is TRBJ1-1; possible D gene TRBD1, 5 bases. Germline V gene sequence: CDR1 SQVTM, CDR2 ANQGSEA. The CDR3 has 14 amino acids. V was trimmed by 8 bases and J by 1 base, leaving 17 bases between them. The CDR3 coding sequence is TGCAGCTTCGAACACGGCAGGGCGAACACTGAAGCTTTCTTT. It translates to CSFEHGRANTEAFF.

CDR3 DNA: TGTGCCATCAGAACGACTAGCGGGAGTGAGCAGTACTTC. This encodes CAIRTTSGSEQYF. The chain is built from TRBV10-3 and TRBJ2-7; TRBD2 matches at 12 bases. The CDR3 length is 13 residues. V was clipped by 6 bases and J by 7 bases; unmatched bases: 4. Germline V gene sequence: CDR1 ENHRY, CDR2 SYGVKD.

CDR3 sequence: CAMERRGAAEAFF. As DNA, the CDR3 is TGTGCGATGGAGAGGCGGGGGGCCGCTGAAGCTTTCTTT. V is TRBV30 and J is TRBJ1-1; perhaps TRBD1 as D (6 bases). CDR1 is GTSNPN and CDR2 is SVGIG in the germline V gene (reference sequence). CDR3 length equals 13 residues. The full variable domain, with the rest looked up from reference TRBV30 and TRBJ1-1, is SQTIHQWPATLVQPVGSPLSLECTVEGTSNPNLYWYRQAAGRGLQLLFYSVGIGQISSEVPQNLSASRPQDRQFILSSKKLLLSDSGFYLCAMERRGAAEAFFGQGTRLTVV.

CDR3 sequence (DNA): TGTGCCAGCAGCCAAGTGACTGGCTTTTATACGCAGTATTTT. Translated, it gives CASSQVTGFYTQYF. This chain connects TRBV14 to TRBJ2-3, with D unclear. There are 14 residues in the CDR3. V gave up 1 base and J gave up 7 bases, with 12 bases separating them. Germline values: CDR1 SGHDN, CDR2 FVKESK.

In this sample, this clone turned up once. J is TRBJ1-3 and V is TRBV3-1 (or the pseudogene TRBV3-2); D may be TRBD1 (5 bases). This CDR3 has 15 amino acids. V lost 3 bases to trimming and J lost 4 bases, with 13 bases between them. Germline lookup yields CDR1 LGHDT and CDR2 YNNKEL (reference sequence). For the CDR3, the DNA is TGTGCCAGCAGCCATAACGGGGCGGGAGGAAACACCATATATTTT. Translated, it gives CASSHNGAGGNTIYF.

This chain links TRBV27 with TRBJ1-5, with 9 bases lining up with TRBD1. With 6 bases clipped from V and 2 bases from J, the junction kept 5 bases outside the gene matches. The CDR3 covers 15 residues. Per germline, CDR1 MNHEY and CDR2 SMNVEV (reference sequence). This chain's CDR3 is CASRTGGKGNQPQHF. For the CDR3, the DNA is TGTGCCAGCAGGACAGGGGGGAAGGGCAATCAGCCCCAGCATTTT.

The gene calls are TRBV18 and TRBJ1-1, with 8 bases identical to TRBD1. CDR3 length: 19 residues. Germline CDR1 and CDR2: KGHSH and LQKENI. Trimming cost V 3 bases and J 5 bases; bases outside gene matches: 20. CDR3 bases: TGTGCCAGCTCACCTCGAGATCCAGGGGGCGAAGCTTTCAGGACTGAAGCTTTCTTT. It encodes CASSPRDPGGEAFRTEAFF. The whole variable domain, filled in from reference TRBV18 and TRBJ1-1, reads NAGVMQNPRHLVRRRGQEARLRCSPMKGHSHVYWYRQLPEEGLKFMVYLQKENIIDESGMPKERFSAEFPKEGPSILRIQQVVRGDSAAYFCASSPRDPGGEAFRTEAFFGQGTRLTVV.

This chain links TRBV2 with TRBJ1-5; the match to TRBD1 covers 8 bases. CDR3 size: 16 residues. CDR1 is SNHLY, CDR2 FYNNEI, per germline. The junction had 8 bases not matched to a gene; V was cut back by 6 bases and J by 1 base. The CDR3 DNA reads as TGTGCCAGCAGAGCGAACAGGGGGATAAGCAATCAGCCCCAGCATTTT. It specifies CASRANRGISNQPQHF.

This sequence joins TRBV18 and TRBJ2-3, with a possible D match to TRBD1 (6 bases). Germline V gives CDR1 KGHSH, CDR2 LQKENI. CDR3 length: 16 amino acids. Trimming took off 6 bases at V and 0 bases at J, with 16 bases between the two ends. The CDR3 nucleotides are TGTGCCAGCTCCCGAGACAGGAGCTTAAGCACAGATACGCAGTATTTT. Its translation: CASSRDRSLSTDTQYF. The full variable domain, its missing parts supplied by reference TRBV18 and TRBJ2-3, is NAGVMQNPRHLVRRRGQEARLRCSPMKGHSHVYWYRQLPEEGLKFMVYLQKENIIDESGMPKERFSAEFPKEGPSILRIQQVVRGDSAAYFCASSRDRSLSTDTQYFGPGTRLTVL.

This clone was picked up a small number of times. The chain joins TRBV7-9 to TRBJ1-6; no clear D gene. The CDR3 has 14 residues. Trimming left V 5 bases short and J 12 bases short, with 17 bases between. Germline CDR1 is SEHNR and CDR2 is FQNEAQ (reference sequence). DNA for the CDR3: TGTGCCAGCAGCAGGTCCGGGGTTGACGGACCCCTCCACTTT. This translates into CASSRSGVDGPLHF.

The genes are TRBV5-4 and TRBJ2-2, with 10 positions matching TRBD1. The CDR3 covers 16 residues. Germline lookup yields CDR1 SGHNT and CDR2 YYREEE (reference sequence). The trim removed 4 bases at V and 2 bases at J, leaving 5 bases unmatched. CDR3 nucleotides: TGTGCCAGCAGCCTCGACAGGGGGCCTAACACCGGGGAGCTGTTTTTT. Translation: CASSLDRGPNTGELFF.

CDR3 residues: CASSFRGTVSYEQYF. The DNA of the CDR3 is TGTGCCAGCAGTTTCCGGGGGACAGTTTCTTACGAGCAGTACTTC. The chain employs TRBV27 and TRBJ2-7, with D possibly TRBD1 on 7 matching bases. V lost 3 bases and J 4 bases, leaving 16 bases between the germline ends. Germline CDR1 is MNHEY and CDR2 is SMNVEV (reference sequence). The CDR3 runs to 15 residues.

This clone was observed a handful of times. V is TRBV5-6 and J is TRBJ2-3, with D perhaps TRBD1 (5 bases). Germline V gene sequence: CDR1 SGHDT, CDR2 YYEEEE. The CDR3 is made up of 12 amino acids. V was pared by 0 bases and J by 6 bases, with 5 bases between. CDR3 in DNA: TGTGCCAGCAGCTTGGAGGGGGATACGCAGTATTTT. Translated, it gives CASSLEGDTQYF. The full variable domain, rest sourced from reference TRBV5-6 and TRBJ2-3, is DAGVTQSPTHLIKTRGQQVTLRCSPKSGHDTVSWYQQALGQGPQFIFQYYEEEERQRGNFPDRFSGHQFPNYSSELNVNALLLGDSALYLCASSLEGDTQYFGPGTRLTVL.

The chain couples TRBV24-1 to TRBJ2-5; no firm D call. Trimming took 0 bases from V and 5 from J, leaving 9 bases between them. This CDR3 has 14 residues. Germline V CDR1 and CDR2: KGHDR, SFDVKD. CDR3: CATSDLRSPETQYF. The CDR3 DNA reads TGTGCCACCAGTGATTTGAGGAGTCCCGAGACCCAGTACTTC.

The chain combines TRBV11-2 with TRBJ2-7, with 7 bases identical to TRBD1. The ends lost 1 base at V and 2 bases at J; junction bases unmatched: 8. There are 16 residues in the CDR3. The V gene's germline CDR1 is SGHAT and CDR2 FQNNGV. Here the CDR3 DNA reads TGTGCCAGCAGCTTAGCCCGACAGGGAATCACCTACGAGCAGTACTTC. Protein: CASSLARQGITYEQYF.

This sequence joins TRBV30 and TRBJ1-5; TRBD1 might be the D (6 bases). The CDR3 contains 14 residues. Trimming stripped 0 bases from V and 6 bases from J, with 12 bases between. CDR1 and CDR2 from the germline V gene are GTSNPN and SVGIG (reference sequence). The CDR3 is CAWSVQGGGQPQHF. The CDR3 DNA reads TGTGCCTGGAGTGTACAGGGCGGGGGTCAGCCCCAGCATTTT.

The V gene is TRBV9, the J gene TRBJ2-3; 8 positions agree with TRBD2. Trimming took 6 bases from V and 1 from J; bases not matched to a gene: 7. CDR3 length: 15 residues. Germline CDR1 reads SGDLS; CDR2 reads YYNGEE. The CDR3 DNA reads as TGTGCCAGCAACCGGGAGGGCTCGGGCACAGATACGCAGTATTTT. Translated: CASNREGSGTDTQYF.

CDR3: CASSQDYRGSGTDTQYF. In nucleotides, the CDR3 is TGCGCCAGCAGCCAAGATTACCGGGGAAGTGGCACAGATACGCAGTATTTT. The chain carries TRBV4-3 and TRBJ2-3, with a possible D match to TRBD2 (5 bases). V lost 0 bases to trimming and J lost 1 base, with 14 bases between them. Germline CDR1 is LGHNA and CDR2 is YSLEER. The CDR3 has 17 residues.

The chain uses TRBV4-1 and TRBJ1-4, with 12 bases aligning to TRBD1. Germline values: CDR1 MGHRA, CDR2 YSYEKL. Trimming took 3 bases from V and 7 from J; bases not matched to a gene: 9. The CDR3 totals 17 residues. This CDR3 reads CASSHKWGGQGAEKLFF. CDR3 nucleotides: TGCGCCAGCAGCCATAAATGGGGGGGACAGGGGGCTGAAAAACTGTTTTTT.